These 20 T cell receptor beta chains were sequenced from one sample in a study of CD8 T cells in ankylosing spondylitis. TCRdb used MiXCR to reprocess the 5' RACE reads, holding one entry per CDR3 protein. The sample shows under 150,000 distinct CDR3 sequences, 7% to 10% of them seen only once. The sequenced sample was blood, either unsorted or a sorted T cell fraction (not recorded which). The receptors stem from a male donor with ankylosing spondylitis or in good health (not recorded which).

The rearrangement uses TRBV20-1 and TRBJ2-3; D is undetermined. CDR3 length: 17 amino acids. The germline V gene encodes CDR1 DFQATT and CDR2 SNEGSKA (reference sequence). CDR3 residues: CCVEPPIAGAATDTQYF. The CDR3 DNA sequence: TGCTGTGTCGAACCTCCAATTGCAGGAGCCGCCACAGATACGCAGTATTTT.

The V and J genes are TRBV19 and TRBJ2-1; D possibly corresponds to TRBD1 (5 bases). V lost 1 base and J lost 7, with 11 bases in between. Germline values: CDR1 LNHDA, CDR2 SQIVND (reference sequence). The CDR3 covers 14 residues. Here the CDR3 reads CASSIANRHNEQFF. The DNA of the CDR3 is TGTGCCAGTAGTATAGCAAACAGGCATAATGAGCAGTTCTTC. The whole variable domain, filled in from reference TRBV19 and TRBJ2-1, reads DGGITQSPKYLFRKEGQNVTLSCEQNLNHDAMYWYRQDPGQGLRLIYYSQIVNDFQKGDIAEGYSVSREKKESFPLTVTSAQKNPTAFYLCASSIANRHNEQFFGPGTRLTVL.

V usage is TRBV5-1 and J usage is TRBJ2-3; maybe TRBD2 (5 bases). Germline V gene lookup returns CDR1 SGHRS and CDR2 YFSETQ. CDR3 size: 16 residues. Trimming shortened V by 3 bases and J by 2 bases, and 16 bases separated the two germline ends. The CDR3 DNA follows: TGCGCCAGCAGCTCCCAGGAGCGGTTTTTCACAGATACGCAGTATTTT. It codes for CASSSQERFFTDTQYF.

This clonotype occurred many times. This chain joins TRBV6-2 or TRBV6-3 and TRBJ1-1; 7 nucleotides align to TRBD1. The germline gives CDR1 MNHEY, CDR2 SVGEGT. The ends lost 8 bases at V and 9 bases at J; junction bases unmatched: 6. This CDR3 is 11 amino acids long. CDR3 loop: CASETDRKAFF. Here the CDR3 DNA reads TGTGCCAGCGAAACGGACAGGAAAGCTTTCTTT.

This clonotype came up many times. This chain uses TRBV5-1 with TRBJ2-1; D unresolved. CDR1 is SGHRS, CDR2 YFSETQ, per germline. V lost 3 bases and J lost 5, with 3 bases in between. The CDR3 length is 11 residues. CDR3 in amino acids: CASSSNNEQFF. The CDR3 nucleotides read TGCGCCAGCAGCTCTAACAATGAGCAGTTCTTC. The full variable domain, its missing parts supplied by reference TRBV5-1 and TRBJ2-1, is KAGVTQTPRYLIKTRGQQVTLSCSPISGHRSVSWYQQTPGQGLQFLFEYFSETQRNKGNFPGRFSGRQFSNSRSEMNVSTLELGDSALYLCASSSNNEQFFGPGTRLTVL.

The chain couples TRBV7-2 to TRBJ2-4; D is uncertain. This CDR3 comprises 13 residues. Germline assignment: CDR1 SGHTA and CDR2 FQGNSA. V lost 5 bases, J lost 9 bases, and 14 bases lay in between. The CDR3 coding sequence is TGTGCCAGCAGCCTTTCGACGGGTACCATTCAGTACTTC. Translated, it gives CASSLSTGTIQYF. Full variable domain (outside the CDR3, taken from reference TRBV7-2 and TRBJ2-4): GAGVSQSPSNKVTEKGKDVELRCDPISGHTALYWYRQSLGQGLEFLIYFQGNSAPDKSGLPSDRFSAERTGGSVSTLTIQRTQQEDSAVYLCASSLSTGTIQYFGAGTRLSVL.

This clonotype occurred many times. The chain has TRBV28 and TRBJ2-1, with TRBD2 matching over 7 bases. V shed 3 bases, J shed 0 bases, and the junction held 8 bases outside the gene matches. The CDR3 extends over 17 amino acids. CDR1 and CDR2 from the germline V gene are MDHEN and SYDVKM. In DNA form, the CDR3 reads TGTGCCAGCAGTTTCCCTAGCGGTTCTAACTCCTACAATGAGCAGTTCTTC. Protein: CASSFPSGSNSYNEQFF.

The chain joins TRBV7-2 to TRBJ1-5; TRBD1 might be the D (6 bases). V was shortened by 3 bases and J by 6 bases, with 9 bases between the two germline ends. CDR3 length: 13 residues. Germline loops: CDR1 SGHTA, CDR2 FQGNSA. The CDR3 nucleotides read TGTGCCAGCAGCTTCGGACAGTCTCAGCCCCAGCATTTT. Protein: CASSFGQSQPQHF.

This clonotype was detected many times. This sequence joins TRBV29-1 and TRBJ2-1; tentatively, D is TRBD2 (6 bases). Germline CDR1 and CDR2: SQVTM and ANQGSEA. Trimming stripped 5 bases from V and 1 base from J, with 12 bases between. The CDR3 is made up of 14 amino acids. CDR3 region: CSVKSGGSYNEQFF. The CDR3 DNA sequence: TGCAGCGTTAAATCTGGGGGGTCCTACAATGAGCAGTTCTTC.

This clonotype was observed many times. The CDR3 region has the DNA TGTGCCAGCAGTTACTCTTACCCGGGACGGATTTATAGCAATCAGCCCCAGCATTTT. This translates into CASSYSYPGRIYSNQPQHF. The chain employs TRBV6-2 or TRBV6-3 and TRBJ1-5; possibly TRBD1 for D (5 bases). V lost 0 bases and J lost 0, with 18 bases in between. Per the germline V gene, CDR1 is MNHEY and CDR2 is SVGEGT. The CDR3 is made up of 19 amino acids.

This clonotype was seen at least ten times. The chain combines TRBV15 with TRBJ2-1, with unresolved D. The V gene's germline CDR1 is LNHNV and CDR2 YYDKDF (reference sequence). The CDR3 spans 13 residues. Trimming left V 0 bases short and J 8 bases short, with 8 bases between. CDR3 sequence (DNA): TGTGCCACCAGCAGAGAAGGATCGGATGAGCAGTTCTTC. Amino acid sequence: CATSREGSDEQFF.

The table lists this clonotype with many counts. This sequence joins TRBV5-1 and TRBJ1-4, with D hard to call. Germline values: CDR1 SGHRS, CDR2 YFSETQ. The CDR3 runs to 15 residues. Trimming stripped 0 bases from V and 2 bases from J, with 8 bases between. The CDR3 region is CASSLADRTNEKLFF. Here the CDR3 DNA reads TGCGCCAGCAGCTTGGCCGATCGGACTAATGAAAAACTGTTTTTT.

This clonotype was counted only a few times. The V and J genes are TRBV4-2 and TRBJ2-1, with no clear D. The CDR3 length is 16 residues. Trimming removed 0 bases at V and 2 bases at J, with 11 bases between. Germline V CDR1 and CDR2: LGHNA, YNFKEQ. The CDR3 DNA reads TGTGCCAGCAGCCAAGATCAGGTAGACCCCTACAATGAGCAGTTCTTC. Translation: CASSQDQVDPYNEQFF.

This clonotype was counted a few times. CDR3 amino acids: CSGALPTGELFF. The CDR3 nucleotides read TGCAGCGGTGCTTTGCCCACCGGGGAGCTGTTTTTT. This chain joins TRBV29-1 and TRBJ2-2; no clear D. The CDR3 has 12 amino acids. Looked up from germline, CDR1 is SQVTM and CDR2 is ANQGSEA. V lost 7 bases and J 4 bases, leaving 10 bases between the germline ends.

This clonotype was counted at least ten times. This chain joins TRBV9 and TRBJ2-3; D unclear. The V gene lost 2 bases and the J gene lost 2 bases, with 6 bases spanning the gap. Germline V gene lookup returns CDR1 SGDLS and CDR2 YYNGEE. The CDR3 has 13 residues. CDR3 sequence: CASSVSSTDTQYF. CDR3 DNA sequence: TGTGCCAGCAGCGTCAGCTCCACAGATACGCAGTATTTT.

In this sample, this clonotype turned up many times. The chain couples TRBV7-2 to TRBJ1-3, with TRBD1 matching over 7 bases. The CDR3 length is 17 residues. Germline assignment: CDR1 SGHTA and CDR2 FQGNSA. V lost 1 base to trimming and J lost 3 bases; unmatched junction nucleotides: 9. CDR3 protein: CASSLGLGQLIGNTIYF. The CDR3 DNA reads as TGTGCCAGCAGCTTAGGTTTGGGACAGCTTATTGGAAACACCATATATTTT.

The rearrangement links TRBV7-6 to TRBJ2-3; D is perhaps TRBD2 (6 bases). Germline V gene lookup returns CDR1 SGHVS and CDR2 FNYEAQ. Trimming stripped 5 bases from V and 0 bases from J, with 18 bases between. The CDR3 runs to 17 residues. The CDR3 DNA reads TGTGCCAGCAGCGGGTCAGATCTAGCGCAAAGCACAGATACGCAGTATTTT. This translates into CASSGSDLAQSTDTQYF. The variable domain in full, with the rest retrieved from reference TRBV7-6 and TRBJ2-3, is GAGVSQSPRYKVTKRGQDVALRCDPISGHVSLYWYRQALGQGPEFLTYFNYEAQQDKSGLPNDRFSAERPEGSISTLTIQRTEQRDSAMYRCASSGSDLAQSTDTQYFGPGTRLTVL.

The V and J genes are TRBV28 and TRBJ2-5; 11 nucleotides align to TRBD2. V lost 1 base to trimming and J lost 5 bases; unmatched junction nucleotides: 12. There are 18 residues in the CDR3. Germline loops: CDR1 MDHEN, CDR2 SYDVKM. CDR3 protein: CASSLSGASGRTAETQYF. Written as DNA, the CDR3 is TGTGCCAGCAGTTTATCAGGCGCTAGCGGGAGGACTGCGGAGACCCAGTACTTC. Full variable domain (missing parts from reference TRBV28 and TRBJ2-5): DVKVTQSSRYLVKRTGEKVFLECVQDMDHENMFWYRQDPGLGLRLIYFSYDVKMKEKGDIPEGYSVSREKKERFSLILESASTNQTSMYLCASSLSGASGRTAETQYFGPGTRLLVL.

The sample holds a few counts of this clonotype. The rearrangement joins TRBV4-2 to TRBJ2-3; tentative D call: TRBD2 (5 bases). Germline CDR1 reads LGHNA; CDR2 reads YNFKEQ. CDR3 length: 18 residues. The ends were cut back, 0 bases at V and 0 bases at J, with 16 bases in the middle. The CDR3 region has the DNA TGTGCCAGCAGCCAAGATGTGGCCGGGATGACCAGCACAGATACGCAGTATTTT. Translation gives CASSQDVAGMTSTDTQYF.

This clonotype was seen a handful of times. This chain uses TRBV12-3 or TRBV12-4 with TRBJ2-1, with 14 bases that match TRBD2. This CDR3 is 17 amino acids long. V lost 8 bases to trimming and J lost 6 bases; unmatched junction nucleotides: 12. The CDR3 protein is CASGTTGLAGEGNEQFF. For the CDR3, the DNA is TGTGCCAGCGGGACGACGGGACTAGCGGGAGAGGGCAATGAGCAGTTCTTC.